This T cell receptor beta chain was documented in a study of CD8 T cells in ankylosing spondylitis. Study outcomes and limitations: Some motif variants were previously reported in reactive arthritis synovial fluid and blood.

V was clipped by 4 bases and J by 1 base; unmatched bases: 4. From germline, CDR1 is SGHRS and CDR2 YFSETQ. The CDR3 sequence is 15 residues long. A single record per CDR3 protein comes from TCRdb applying MiXCR to the 5' RACE reads. The sample has approximately 200,000 distinct CDR3 sequences, roughly 13% seen once; the top ten hold 16%. With regard to this clonotype: Its target is not known.

Sequences were obtained from blood, either unsorted or a sorted T cell fraction (not recorded which). The chain couples TRBV5-1 to TRBJ1-1; 10 bases map to TRBD1. The source of this sequence is a male donor with ankylosing spondylitis or in good health (not recorded which). The CDR3 DNA reads as TGCGCCAGCAGCGGAGGGACAGGGGAGAACACTGAAGCTTTCTTT. Its translation: CASSGGTGENTEAFF.